One sample yielded the 31 T cell receptor beta chains listed below, sequenced in a study of T-cell reconstitution after alpha-beta-depleted transplantation in children. Preparing the TCRbeta library involved the use of unique molecular identifiers. TCRdb redid the calling of the PCR reads with MiXCR, one entry per CDR3 protein. The sample consists of about 830,000 distinct CDR3 sequences, about 15% of them appearing once. The sample consisted of PBMCs, mostly from graft donor cells, taken 360 days after TCRalphabeta/CD19-depleted stem cell transplant. The receptors here all came from a male patient aged 10 to 17 who had a stem cell transplant for acute lymphoblastic leukemia, so the T cells may come from the graft donor.

The chain employs TRBV7-6 and TRBJ2-5, with TRBD2 as a possible D gene (6 bases). The CDR3 loop spans 15 amino acids. Germline V gene data show CDR1 as SGHVS and CDR2 as FNYEAQ. Deletions cut 1 base from V and 5 bases from J, with 14 bases between. This CDR3 reads CASSLGLAGSETQYF. CDR3 nucleotide sequence: TGTGCCAGCAGCTTAGGACTCGCGGGATCGGAGACCCAGTACTTC. The complete variable domain, with remaining parts taken from reference TRBV7-6 and TRBJ2-5, reads GAGVSQSPRYKVTKRGQDVALRCDPISGHVSLYWYRQALGQGPEFLTYFNYEAQQDKSGLPNDRFSAERPEGSISTLTIQRTEQRDSAMYRCASSLGLAGSETQYFGPGTRLLVL.

The chain uses TRBV5-4 and TRBJ2-1; 9 bases map to TRBD2. CDR1 is SGHNT and CDR2 is YYREEE in the germline V gene (reference sequence). Trimming took 1 base from V and 12 from J; bases not matched to a gene: 11. The CDR3 is 15 residues long. The CDR3 bases are TGTGCCAGCAGCTTGCAAGGACTAGCGTTGAGCCGGCAGTTCTTC. Protein product: CASSLQGLALSRQFF. Combining the CDR3 with reference TRBV5-4 and TRBJ2-1 gives the whole variable domain ETGVTQSPTHLIKTRGQQVTLRCSSQSGHNTVSWYQQALGQGPQFIFQYYREEENGRGNFPPRFSGLQFPNYSSELNVNALELDDSALYLCASSLQGLALSRQFFGPGTRLTVL.

A few counts support this clonotype. This chain uses TRBV9 with TRBJ2-2, with D unclear. The CDR3 sequence is 15 residues long. V was pared by 0 bases and J by 3 bases, with 9 bases between. Per germline, CDR1 SGDLS and CDR2 YYNGEE. CDR3 coding DNA: TGTGCCAGCAGCGTAGATTCGACGTACACCGGGGAGCTGTTTTTT. Translating gives CASSVDSTYTGELFF.

This clonotype was detected only a few times. The rearrangement uses TRBV6-1 and TRBJ1-3; 9 bases line up with TRBD1. This CDR3 comprises 15 residues. Germline V gives CDR1 MNHNS, CDR2 SASEGT. Trimming removed 6 bases from V and 3 bases from J; junction bases left unmatched: 6. The CDR3 region is CASRTGTGNGNTIYF. CDR3 in DNA: TGTGCCAGCAGGACCGGGACAGGGAATGGAAACACCATATATTTT.

For this clonotype: At one boundary the junction diverges from the germline segment, which might be a read error. The V call is TRBV24-1, the J call TRBJ2-4; no reliable D call. The germline CDR1 and CDR2 sequences are KGHDR and SFDVKD. The CDR3 is 13 residues long. CDR3 region: CATSDPPKNIRYF. The CDR3 DNA reads TGTGCCACCAGTGACCCGCCCAAAAACATTCGGTACTTC.

This clonotype was detected only a few times. CDR3 sequence (DNA): TGTGCCAGCAGTTTCGCGGGAGGAGGGCACACAGATACGCAGTATTTT. Encoded protein: CASSFAGGGHTDTQYF. This sequence joins TRBV12-3 or TRBV12-4 and TRBJ2-3; 8 nucleotides agree with TRBD2. The CDR3 is made up of 16 amino acids. V trimming: 3 bases; J trimming: 2 bases; junction bases outside the gene matches: 7.

This rearrangement joins TRBV16 to TRBJ1-5, with D perhaps TRBD1 (5 bases). With 2 bases removed from V and 2 bases from J, the gap between germline ends came to 22 bases. The CDR3 contains 19 residues. Germline V gene lookup returns CDR1 KGHSY and CDR2 FQNENV. CDR3 coding DNA: TGTGCCAGCAGCCAAAAAGGTCGGAAAGGGGTAGGTCGCAATCAGCCCCAGCATTTT. Amino acids: CASSQKGRKGVGRNQPQHF. Supplemented by reference TRBV16 and TRBJ1-5, the full variable domain reads GEEVAQTPKHLVRGEGQKAKLYCAPIKGHSYVFWYQQVLKNEFKFLISFQNENVFDETGMPKERFSAKCLPNSPCSLEIQATKLEDSAVYFCASSQKGRKGVGRNQPQHFGDGTRLSIL.

This clonotype was counted between two and nine times. The genes are TRBV6-5 and TRBJ2-5; D is unclear. The CDR3 is 16 amino acids. V was cut by 0 bases and J by 2 bases, with 13 bases left in between. Germline CDR1 reads MNHEY; CDR2 reads SVGAGI. The DNA of the CDR3 is TGTGCCAGCAGTTACTCAGGCCGTCTAAGTCAAGAGACCCAGTACTTC. Protein sequence: CASSYSGRLSQETQYF.

This clonotype showed up many times. The chain employs TRBV7-9 and TRBJ1-1; 7 nucleotides agree with TRBD1. Germline V gene sequence: CDR1 SEHNR, CDR2 FQNEAQ (reference sequence). CDR3 size: 14 residues. The J segment lost 3 bases and the V segment lost 6 bases, leaving 7 bases of the junction unmatched. The CDR3 protein is CASRPGTAYTEAFF. The CDR3 DNA sequence: TGTGCCAGCAGGCCGGGGACAGCCTACACTGAAGCTTTCTTT.

This clonotype was observed a few times. This rearrangement joins TRBV29-1 to TRBJ2-7, with D perhaps TRBD1 (6 bases). Trimming removed 4 bases from V and 3 bases from J, with 13 bases in between. Germline loops: CDR1 SQVTM, CDR2 ANQGSEA. This CDR3 contains 13 residues. In nucleotides, the CDR3 is TGCAGCGTTGCGACAGGACTCAACTACGAGCAGTACTTC. Protein product: CSVATGLNYEQYF.

This clonotype occurred a few times. This chain uses TRBV12-3 or TRBV12-4 with TRBJ1-2; D possibly corresponds to TRBD1 (6 bases). The CDR3 extends over 12 amino acids. Trimming pared 3 bases from V and 5 bases from J, leaving 7 bases between. The CDR3 sequence: CASSFGQYGYTF. DNA of the CDR3: TGTGCCAGCAGTTTTGGACAGTATGGCTACACCTTC.

CDR3 in DNA: TGTGCCAGCAGCCTACAGGGACTAGCCTACAATGAGCAGTTCTTC. It is translated as CASSLQGLAYNEQFF. This sequence joins TRBV7-6 and TRBJ2-1; 8 bases line up with TRBD2. The CDR3 spans 15 residues. The V gene's germline CDR1 is SGHVS and CDR2 FNYEAQ. J lost 2 bases, V lost 5 bases, and 5 bases had no gene match. Drawing the rest from reference TRBV7-6 and TRBJ2-1, the complete variable domain is GAGVSQSPRYKVTKRGQDVALRCDPISGHVSLYWYRQALGQGPEFLTYFNYEAQQDKSGLPNDRFSAERPEGSISTLTIQRTEQRDSAMYRCASSLQGLAYNEQFFGPGTRLTVL.

This clonotype came up a few times. The V call is TRBV20-1, the J call TRBJ2-1, with D possibly called TRBD1 or TRBD2 (7 bases each). The germline V gene has CDR1 DFQATT and CDR2 SNEGSKA (reference sequence). Trimming shortened V by 0 bases and J by 2 bases, and 17 bases separated the two germline ends. This CDR3 is 17 amino acids long. CDR3 bases: TGCAGTGCTAGAGATAGGGGGCTAAGCGGGGCCTACAATGAGCAGTTCTTC. This gives the protein CSARDRGLSGAYNEQFF.

This chain joins TRBV3-1 and TRBJ2-7; 7 bases fit TRBD1. Trimming removed 1 base from V and 2 bases from J; junction bases left unmatched: 8. Per germline, CDR1 LGHDT and CDR2 YNNKEL (reference sequence). The CDR3 length is 16 residues. This chain's CDR3 is CASSQVSRGPTYEQYF. The CDR3 DNA reads as TGTGCCAGCAGCCAAGTGTCAAGGGGGCCAACCTACGAGCAGTACTTC.

V and J are TRBV12-3 or TRBV12-4 and TRBJ2-7, with D possibly matching TRBD2 (6 bases). The V gene lost 3 bases and the J gene lost 3 bases, with 9 bases spanning the gap. This CDR3 comprises 13 residues. The CDR3 coding sequence is TGTGCCAGCAGTTTCCGGGGGATCTACGAGCAGTACTTC. Its translation is CASSFRGIYEQYF.

The chain combines TRBV20-1 with TRBJ2-7; D is undetermined. CDR1 and CDR2 (germline): DFQATT, SNEGSKA (reference sequence). The CDR3 loop spans 12 amino acids. V was pared by 0 bases and J by 3 bases, with 6 bases between. The CDR3 loop reads CSARDRVYEQYF. The CDR3 DNA is TGCAGTGCTAGAGATCGGGTCTACGAGCAGTACTTC.

This clonotype has a handful of counts. The chain uses TRBV6-5 and TRBJ2-2; D gene uncertain. Between the trimmed V and J ends, which lost 6 bases and 4 bases, there was a span of 6 bases. This CDR3 is built from 12 residues. Germline CDR1 reads MNHEY; CDR2 reads SVGAGI. This CDR3 is CASRVGTGELFF. The CDR3 DNA reads TGTGCCAGCAGAGTAGGCACCGGGGAGCTGTTTTTT.

CDR3 nucleotide sequence: TGCGCCAGCAGCTTCCCTGGAGGGAGCCCCTACGAGCAGTACTTC. This codes for CASSFPGGSPYEQYF. This chain links TRBV5-1 with TRBJ2-7; D perhaps matches TRBD2 (6 bases). Trimming removed 2 bases at V and 2 bases at J, with 14 bases between. The CDR3 has 15 residues. CDR1 and CDR2 from the germline V gene are SGHRS and YFSETQ.

In this sample, this clonotype turned up a few times. The chain links TRBV7-6 to TRBJ2-7, with D possibly matching TRBD1 (5 bases). The CDR3 extends over 16 amino acids. Trimming removed 4 bases from V and 4 bases from J, with 20 bases in between. Germline assignment: CDR1 SGHVS and CDR2 FNYEAQ. CDR3 amino acids: CASSSQLDKQWYEQYF. The DNA of the CDR3 is TGTGCCAGCAGCTCCCAATTGGACAAGCAATGGTACGAGCAGTACTTC.

This clonotype has more than one count but fewer than ten. The chain employs TRBV10-3 and TRBJ2-2; D not resolved. The V end was cut by 0 bases, the J end by 6 bases, with 8 bases between. The germline V gene encodes CDR1 ENHRY and CDR2 SYGVKD. There are 14 residues in the CDR3. DNA of the CDR3: TGTGCCATCAGTGAGTCAACTACCCCCGGGGAGCTGTTTTTT. It yields the protein CAISESTTPGELFF.

This clonotype was observed many times. V and J are TRBV4-2 and TRBJ2-3; TRBD2 aligns across 9 bases. The ends lost 1 base at V and 6 bases at J; junction bases unmatched: 2. This CDR3 has 14 residues. The germline gives CDR1 LGHNA, CDR2 YNFKEQ. As DNA, the CDR3 is TGTGCCAGCAGCCAAGGGGGACTAGCTGATACGCAGTATTTT. Amino acids: CASSQGGLADTQYF.

The V and J genes are TRBV29-1 and TRBJ1-1; tentatively, D is TRBD1 (6 bases). Germline V lookup: CDR1 SQVTM, CDR2 ANQGSEA. The CDR3 loop spans 13 amino acids. V lost 4 bases and J 2 bases, leaving 11 bases between the germline ends. CDR3 nucleotides: TGCAGCGTTGGGGGGGCAGTTAACACTGAAGCTTTCTTT. Its protein is CSVGGAVNTEAFF.

In its sample, this clonotype was seen many times. The rearrangement links TRBV4-1 to TRBJ2-1; D call uncertain. This CDR3 region has 19 residues. Germline V lookup: CDR1 MGHRA, CDR2 YSYEKL. Trimming removed 0 bases from V and 0 bases from J, with 18 bases in between. As DNA, the CDR3 is TGCGCCAGCAGCCAAGATTCTAGAAGGTCTTCGAGCTCCTACAATGAGCAGTTCTTC. Encoded protein: CASSQDSRRSSSSYNEQFF.

The V gene is TRBV24-1, the J gene TRBJ2-3, with 10 bases matching TRBD2. The CDR3 runs 17 residues. Germline V CDR1 and CDR2: KGHDR, SFDVKD. Unmatched junction bases numbered 7, after V lost 3 bases and J lost 2 bases. The CDR3 DNA sequence: TGTGCCACCAGTGATGCGGGGACTAGCGACCCCACAGATACGCAGTATTTT. This encodes CATSDAGTSDPTDTQYF.

This chain joins TRBV6-2 or TRBV6-3 and TRBJ1-5; 7 bases agree with TRBD1. V gave up 4 bases and J gave up 3 bases; unmatched junction bases: 3. CDR1 and CDR2 (germline): MNHEY, SVGEGT. This CDR3 is 14 amino acids long. The CDR3 nucleotides are TGTGCCAGCAGTTGGGGACAGTCCAATCAGCCCCAGCATTTT. Translating it yields CASSWGQSNQPQHF.

This clonotype was counted only a few times. This chain uses TRBV29-1 with TRBJ2-3; D gene ambiguous. Trimming shortened V by 6 bases and J by 1 base, and 11 bases separated the two germline ends. CDR1 and CDR2 from the germline V gene are SQVTM and ANQGSEA. The CDR3 has 13 residues. The DNA for the CDR3 is TGCAGCGTCCCCGGAGTTGGCACAGATACGCAGTATTTT. It encodes CSVPGVGTDTQYF.

This clonotype was seen at least ten times. At one boundary the junction diverges from the germline segment, which might be a read error. The rearrangement joins TRBV20-1 to TRBJ1-3; possible D gene TRBD1, 5 bases. CDR1 and CDR2 from the germline V gene are DFQATT and SNEGSKA (reference sequence). The CDR3 consists of 12 residues. The CDR3 spells CSARDGGHTIYF. The CDR3 bases are TGCAGTGCCAGAGATGGGGGACACACCATATATTTT.

This clonotype has just a few counts. The rearrangement joins TRBV7-2 to TRBJ1-3, with unresolved D. The germline gives CDR1 SGHTA, CDR2 FQGNSA. The ends were cut back, 5 bases at V and 2 bases at J, with 13 bases in the middle. The CDR3 runs to 15 residues. CDR3 protein: CASSIGGYAGNTIYF. CDR3 DNA sequence: TGTGCCAGCAGCATCGGAGGGTATGCTGGAAACACCATATATTTT.

There are many counts of this clonotype. The rearrangement joins TRBV12-3 or TRBV12-4 to TRBJ2-5; TRBD2 matches at 8 bases. This CDR3 has 16 amino acids. The J segment lost 5 bases and the V segment lost 7 bases, leaving 15 bases of the junction unmatched. CDR3 DNA sequence: TGTGCCAGCACACAGGAGCTAGCGGGCCCTTGGGAGACCCAGTACTTC. Amino acids: CASTQELAGPWETQYF.

The chain recombines TRBV5-6 with TRBJ2-5; D is perhaps TRBD2 (6 bases). CDR3 length: 16 amino acids. Trimming shortened V by 0 bases and J by 1 base, and 13 bases separated the two germline ends. The germline V gene encodes CDR1 SGHDT and CDR2 YYEEEE. CDR3 bases: TGTGCCAGCAGCTTGGTTGCGGGACCTTTCCAAGAGACCCAGTACTTC. Its protein is CASSLVAGPFQETQYF.

The chain uses TRBV20-1 and TRBJ2-7; either TRBD1 or TRBD2 may fit D (5 bases each). CDR1 and CDR2 from the germline V gene are DFQATT and SNEGSKA (reference sequence). There are 14 residues in the CDR3. V was clipped by 5 bases and J by 1 base, with 15 bases between them. The DNA for the CDR3 is TGCAGTGCTTTTAGGGACGGTTCTTCCTACGAGCAGTACTTC. Protein sequence: CSAFRDGSSYEQYF.